The present T cell receptor (beta chain) was sequenced within a study of neoadjuvant anti-PD-1 for oral cavity cancer. The time point: after neoadjuvant nivolumab, at surgical resection. V lost 4 bases to trimming and J lost 4 bases, with 5 bases between them. Germline-derived CDR1 and CDR2 are SGHRS and YFSETQ. This CDR3 comprises 12 residues. Repertoires were generated with immunoSEQ multiplex PCR, while TCRdb's copy carries only in-frame clones and drops some. The table has about 9,400 clones, about 61% seen once. This TCR came from a person between 35 and 79 years old with oral cavity squamous cell carcinoma. The sample here was PBMCs, taken after nivolumab (anti-PD-1) treatment. V is TRBV5-1 and J is TRBJ1-4; D uncertain. The CDR3 DNA follows: TGCGCCAGCAGCCCGGATAATGAAAAACTGTTTTTT. As protein: CASSPDNEKLFF.